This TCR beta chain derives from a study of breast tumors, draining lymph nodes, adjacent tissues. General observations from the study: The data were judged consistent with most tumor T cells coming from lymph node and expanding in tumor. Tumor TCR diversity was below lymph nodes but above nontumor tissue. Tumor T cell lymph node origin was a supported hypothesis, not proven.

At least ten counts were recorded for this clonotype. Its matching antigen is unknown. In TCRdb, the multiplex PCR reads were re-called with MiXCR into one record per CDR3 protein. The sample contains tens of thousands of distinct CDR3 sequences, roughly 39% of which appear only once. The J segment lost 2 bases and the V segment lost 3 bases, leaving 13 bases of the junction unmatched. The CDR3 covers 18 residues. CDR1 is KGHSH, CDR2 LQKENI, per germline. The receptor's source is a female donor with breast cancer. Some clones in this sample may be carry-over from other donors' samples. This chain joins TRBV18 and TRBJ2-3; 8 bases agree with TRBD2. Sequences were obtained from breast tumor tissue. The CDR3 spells CASSPLPPAGANTDTQYF. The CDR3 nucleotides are TGTGCCAGCTCACCTTTGCCCCCAGCGGGAGCGAACACAGATACGCAGTATTTT. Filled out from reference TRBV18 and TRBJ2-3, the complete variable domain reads NAGVMQNPRHLVRRRGQEARLRCSPMKGHSHVYWYRQLPEEGLKFMVYLQKENIIDESGMPKERFSAEFPKEGPSILRIQQVVRGDSAAYFCASSPLPPAGANTDTQYFGPGTRLTVL.